The next 10 T cell receptor beta chains were all read from a single sample in a study of blood T cell repertoires in COVID-19. Sequenced by immunoSEQ multiplex PCR; TCRdb stores in-frame clones only, minus some. The data hold more than 200,000 clones, with 80% to 90% observed a single time. The specimen was peripheral blood. Source of these receptors: a woman aged 50 to 60 with acute or convalescent COVID-19.

The CDR3 DNA reads as TGTGCCAGCAGCCCAAGGGGGACAGGGGCCAAGTTAAATCAGCCCCAGCATTTT. It is translated as CASSPRGTGAKLNQPQHF. The chain couples TRBV28 to TRBJ1-5; 10 bases match TRBD1. Germline CDR1 reads MDHEN; CDR2 reads SYDVKM. V gave up 6 bases and J gave up 4 bases; unmatched junction bases: 15. This CDR3 comprises 18 residues.

The chain employs TRBV21-1 and TRBJ2-1; whether TRBD1, the table's D call, matches the DNA was not checked. TRBV21-1 is a pseudogene. This CDR3 spans 16 amino acids. The CDR3 nucleotides read TGTGCCAGCAGCAAGGCTGCGGGCACAATAGGGGGTGAGCAGTTCTTC. This encodes CASSKAAGTIGGEQFF.

The rearrangement uses TRBV6-5 and TRBJ2-5; D perhaps matches TRBD2 (5 bases). The ends were cut back, 6 bases at V and 5 bases at J, with 19 bases in the middle. In germline, CDR1 is MNHEY, CDR2 SVGAGI. This CDR3 is built from 15 residues. The CDR3 DNA follows: TGTGCCAGCAGCTACACGGGATCTCACCGGGAGACCCAGTACTTC. Its protein product is CASSYTGSHRETQYF.

J is TRBJ2-7 and V is TRBV4-2; 8 nucleotides match TRBD1. V gave up 4 bases and J gave up 0 bases; unmatched junction bases: 5. CDR3 length: 15 residues. Germline loops: CDR1 LGHNA, CDR2 YNFKEQ. This CDR3 reads CASSRETGASYEQYF. The DNA of the CDR3 is TGTGCCAGCAGCCGAGAGACAGGGGCCTCCTACGAGCAGTACTTC.

The chain has TRBV11-2 and TRBJ2-7; 12 nucleotides align to TRBD2. J gave up 6 bases and V 0 bases, and 6 bases lay outside the gene matches. The CDR3 spans 16 residues. Germline assignment: CDR1 SGHAT and CDR2 FQNNGV. The CDR3 bases are TGTGCCAGCAGCTTAGAAAGTCTAGCGGGAGGGGTCGAGCAGTACTTC. Its translation: CASSLESLAGGVEQYF.

The chain couples TRBV27 to TRBJ2-7; 7 positions agree with TRBD1. CDR3 length: 13 amino acids. J lost 3 bases, V lost 10 bases, and 9 bases had no gene match. CDR1 and CDR2 from the germline V gene are MNHEY and SMNVEV (reference sequence). The CDR3 sequence: CATRQGGSYEQYF. For the CDR3, the DNA is TGTGCCACCCGACAGGGTGGAAGCTACGAGCAGTACTTC.

The V call is TRBV18, the J call TRBJ2-6, with D perhaps TRBD1 (6 bases). Between the trimmed V and J ends, which lost 4 bases and 2 bases, there was a span of 9 bases. The CDR3 is 15 residues long. CDR1 is KGHSH and CDR2 is LQKENI in the germline V gene. The CDR3 is CASSQDSAGANVLTF. As DNA, the CDR3 is TGTGCCAGCTCACAGGACAGCGCTGGGGCCAACGTCCTGACTTTC.

The chain employs TRBV6-6 and TRBJ2-7; possibly TRBD2 for D (6 bases). Trimming took off 4 bases at V and 2 bases at J, with 12 bases between the two ends. CDR3 length equals 14 residues. From germline, CDR1 is MNHNY and CDR2 SVGAGI (reference sequence). The CDR3 region is CASSSLPGAYEQYF. CDR3 DNA sequence: TGTGCCAGCAGTTCCCTACCGGGGGCCTACGAGCAGTACTTC.

This clone has more than one count but fewer than ten. The CDR3 nucleotides are TGCGCCAGCAGTCAAGAACTCGACAGGGTTCACGAGCAGTACTTC. Protein: CASSQELDRVHEQYF. The rearrangement links TRBV10-2 to TRBJ2-7; 7 nucleotides line up with TRBD1. Germline lookup yields CDR1 WSHSY and CDR2 SAAADI. The V segment lost 5 bases and the J segment 5 bases; nucleotides outside the gene matches: 12. The CDR3 runs 15 residues.

Here the CDR3 DNA reads TGTGCCAGCAGCGATTACCGGGACAGCTATGGCTACACCTTC. Its protein is CASSDYRDSYGYTF. V and J are TRBV7-2 and TRBJ1-2, with TRBD1 identical over 7 bases. CDR3 length equals 14 residues. The V gene end was trimmed by 5 bases and the J gene end by 4 bases; junction bases not matched to a gene: 7. Germline loops: CDR1 SGHTA, CDR2 FQGNSA.